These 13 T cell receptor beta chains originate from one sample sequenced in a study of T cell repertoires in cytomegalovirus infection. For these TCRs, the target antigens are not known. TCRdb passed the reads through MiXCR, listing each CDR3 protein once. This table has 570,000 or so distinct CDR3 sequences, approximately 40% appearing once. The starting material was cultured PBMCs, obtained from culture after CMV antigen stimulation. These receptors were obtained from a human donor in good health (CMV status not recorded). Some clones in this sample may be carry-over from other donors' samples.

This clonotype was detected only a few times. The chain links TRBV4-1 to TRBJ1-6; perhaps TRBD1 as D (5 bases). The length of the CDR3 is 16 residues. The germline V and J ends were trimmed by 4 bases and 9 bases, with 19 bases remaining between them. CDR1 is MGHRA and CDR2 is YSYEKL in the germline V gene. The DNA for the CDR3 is TGCGCCAGCAGCCCTCAACATTGGCAGGGTCCTTCACCCCTCCACTTT. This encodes CASSPQHWQGPSPLHF.

The CDR3 sequence: CSARDHRGLHDSNQPQHF. CDR3 in DNA: TGCAGTGCTAGAGACCACAGGGGGCTACACGATAGCAATCAGCCCCAGCATTTT. J is TRBJ1-5 and V is TRBV20-1, with TRBD1 matching over 9 bases. Trimming cost V 0 bases and J 0 bases; bases outside gene matches: 9. The CDR3 length is 18 residues. The V gene's germline CDR1 is DFQATT and CDR2 SNEGSKA (reference sequence).

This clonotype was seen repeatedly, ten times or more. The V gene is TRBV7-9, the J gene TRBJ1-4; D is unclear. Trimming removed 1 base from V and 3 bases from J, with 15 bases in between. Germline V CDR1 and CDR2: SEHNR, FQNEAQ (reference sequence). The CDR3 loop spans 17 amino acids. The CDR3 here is CASSLGVHQAANEKLFF. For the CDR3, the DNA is TGTGCCAGCAGCTTAGGGGTCCATCAAGCCGCTAATGAAAAACTGTTTTTT.

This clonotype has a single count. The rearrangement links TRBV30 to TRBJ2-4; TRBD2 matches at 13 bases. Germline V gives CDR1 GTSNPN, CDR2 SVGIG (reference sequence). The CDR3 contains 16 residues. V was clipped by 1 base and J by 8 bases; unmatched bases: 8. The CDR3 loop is CAWSAKTSGGMDIQYF. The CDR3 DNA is TGTGCCTGGAGTGCCAAGACTAGCGGGGGGATGGACATTCAGTACTTC.

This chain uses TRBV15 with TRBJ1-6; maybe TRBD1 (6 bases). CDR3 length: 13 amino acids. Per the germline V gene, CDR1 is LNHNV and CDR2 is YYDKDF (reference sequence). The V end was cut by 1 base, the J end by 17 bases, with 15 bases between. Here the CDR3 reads CATSRGDTGRFHF. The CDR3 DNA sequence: TGTGCCACCAGCAGAGGGGATACAGGGAGATTCCACTTT.

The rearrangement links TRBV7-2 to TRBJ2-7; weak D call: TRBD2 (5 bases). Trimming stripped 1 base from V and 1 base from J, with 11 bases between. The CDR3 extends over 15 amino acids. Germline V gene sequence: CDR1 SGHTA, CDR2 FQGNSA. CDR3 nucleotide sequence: TGTGCCAGCAGCTTAGGGGGTAGCGAGTCCTACGAGCAGTACTTC. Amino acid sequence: CASSLGGSESYEQYF.

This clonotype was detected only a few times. The CDR3 DNA follows: TGTGCCAGCAGCCCCGGCGGGGGCCGCGACCCTTACTCTGGGGCCAACGTCCTGACTTTC. Protein product: CASSPGGGRDPYSGANVLTF. The genes are TRBV7-6 and TRBJ2-6, with a possible D match to TRBD2 (7 bases). The V gene's germline CDR1 is SGHVS and CDR2 FNYEAQ. V gave up 5 bases and J gave up 0 bases, with 23 bases separating them. The CDR3 is made up of 20 amino acids.

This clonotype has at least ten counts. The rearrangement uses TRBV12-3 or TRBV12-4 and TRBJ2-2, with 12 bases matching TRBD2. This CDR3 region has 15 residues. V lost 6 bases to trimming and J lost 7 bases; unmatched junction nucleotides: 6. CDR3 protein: CASRPSGGAVGELFF. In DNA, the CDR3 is TGTGCCAGCAGACCTAGCGGGGGGGCAGTCGGGGAGCTGTTTTTT.

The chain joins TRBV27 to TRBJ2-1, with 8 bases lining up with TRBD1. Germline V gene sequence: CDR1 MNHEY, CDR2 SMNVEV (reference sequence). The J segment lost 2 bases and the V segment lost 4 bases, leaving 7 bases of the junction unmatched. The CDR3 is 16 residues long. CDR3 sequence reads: CASSYVSGGTYNEQFF. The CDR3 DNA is TGTGCCAGCAGTTACGTCTCAGGGGGCACCTACAATGAGCAGTTCTTC.

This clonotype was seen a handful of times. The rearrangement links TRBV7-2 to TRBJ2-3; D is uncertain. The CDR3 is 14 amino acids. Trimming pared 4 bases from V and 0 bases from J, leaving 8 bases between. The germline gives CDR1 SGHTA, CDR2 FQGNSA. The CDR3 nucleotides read TGTGCCAGCAGCTCAAGATATAGCACAGATACGCAGTATTTT. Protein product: CASSSRYSTDTQYF.

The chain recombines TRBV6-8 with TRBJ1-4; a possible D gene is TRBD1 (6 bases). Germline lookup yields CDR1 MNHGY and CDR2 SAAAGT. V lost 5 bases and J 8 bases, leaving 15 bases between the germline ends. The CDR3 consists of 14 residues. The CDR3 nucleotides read TGTGCCAGCAGTGCCGGGACACTGTACGAAAAACTGTTTTTT. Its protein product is CASSAGTLYEKLFF.

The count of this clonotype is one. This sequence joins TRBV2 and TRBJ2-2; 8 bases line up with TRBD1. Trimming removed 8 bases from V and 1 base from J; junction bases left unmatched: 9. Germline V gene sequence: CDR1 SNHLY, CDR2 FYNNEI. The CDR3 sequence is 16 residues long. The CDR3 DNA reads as TGTGCCAGCGGTTTAGACAGGGGCTTGAACACCGGGGAGCTGTTTTTT. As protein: CASGLDRGLNTGELFF.

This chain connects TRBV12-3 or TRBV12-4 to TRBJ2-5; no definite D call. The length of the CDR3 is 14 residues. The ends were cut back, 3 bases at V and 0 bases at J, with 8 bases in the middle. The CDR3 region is CASSFLRHQETQYF. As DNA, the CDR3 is TGTGCCAGCAGTTTCTTACGCCACCAAGAGACCCAGTACTTC.